Below are 15 T cell receptor beta chains sequenced from a single sample in a study of vaccination and CD4 T cells after COVID-19 (dated 2022 in TCRdb). Libraries were made using PCR. TCRdb records Illumina iSeq 100 as the sequencer. DNA from cultured CD4+ T cells underwent TCR sequencing with the Oncomine TCR Beta short-read assay at the Johns Hopkins FTIC core. TCRdb applied fastp at Q25 and MiXCR to the public reads, then kept only in-frame beta chains. Records with the same CDR3 protein are collapsed into one entry carrying the most frequent genes and DNA. The sample profile shows about 10,000 distinct CDR3 sequences; approximately 60% of them were found once. More than 15% of the sample is in the top ten clones. The treatment or condition label corresponds to: roughly ten-day PBMC culture with coronavirus spike peptide pools or control peptides (ViraFEST assay). Their antigens remain unidentified.

The sequenced sample was CD4+ T cells from blood, cultured in vitro. Source of these receptors: a human donor who had recovered from COVID-19.

The V gene is TRBV4-2, the J gene TRBJ1-4; 7 positions agree with TRBD1. Germline V lookup: CDR1 LGHNA, CDR2 YNFKEQ. The CDR3 is 15 amino acids. The V segment lost 1 base and the J segment 3 bases; nucleotides outside the gene matches: 2. CDR3 nucleotides: TGTGCCAGCAGCCAAGTCAGGGGGGCTAATGAAAAACTGTTTTTT. Translating it yields CASSQVRGANEKLFF.

This rearrangement joins TRBV19 to TRBJ1-2; tentatively, D is TRBD1 (6 bases). V dropped 4 bases and J dropped 4 bases, with 16 bases sitting between them. This CDR3 has 15 amino acids. From germline, CDR1 is LNHDA and CDR2 SQIVND (reference sequence). The CDR3 protein is CASSKNPGVGYGYTF. The CDR3 bases are TGTGCCAGTAGTAAAAACCCAGGGGTGGGCTATGGCTACACCTTC.

V is TRBV11-3 and J is TRBJ2-3; 9 bases fit TRBD1. This CDR3 is built from 16 residues. Trimming cost V 5 bases and J 3 bases; bases outside gene matches: 9. The germline V gene has CDR1 SGHNT and CDR2 YENEEA. CDR3 in DNA: TGTGCCAGCAGCACCGGGGACAGGGTATCGACAGATACGCAGTATTTT. Translating gives CASSTGDRVSTDTQYF. The whole variable domain, filled in from reference TRBV11-3 and TRBJ2-3, reads EAGVVQSPRYKIIEKKQPVAFWCNPISGHNTLYWYLQNLGQGPELLIRYENEEAVDDSQLPKDRFSAERLKGVDSTLKIQPAELGDSAVYLCASSTGDRVSTDTQYFGPGTRLTVL.

This sequence joins TRBV6-1 and TRBJ2-4, with D possibly being TRBD1 or TRBD2 (5 bases each). CDR3 size: 15 residues. From germline, CDR1 is MNHNS and CDR2 SASEGT. Trimming stripped 6 bases from V and 0 bases from J, with 12 bases between. For the CDR3, the DNA is TGTGCCAGCAGCCGGGGCGATCTAGCCAAAAACATTCAGTACTTC. Translating gives CASSRGDLAKNIQYF.

The rearrangement uses TRBV7-2 and TRBJ1-2; a weak D match, TRBD1 (5 bases). V was pared by 5 bases and J by 0 bases, with 19 bases between. CDR1 is SGHTA, CDR2 FQGNSA, per germline. The CDR3 is 17 residues long. CDR3 sequence: CASSNRPEGRTNYGYTF. CDR3 nucleotides: TGTGCCAGCAGCAACCGACCCGAGGGACGGACTAACTATGGCTACACCTTC. The whole variable domain, filled in from reference TRBV7-2 and TRBJ1-2, reads GAGVSQSPSNKVTEKGKDVELRCDPISGHTALYWYRQSLGQGLEFLIYFQGNSAPDKSGLPSDRFSAERTGGSVSTLTIQRTQQEDSAVYLCASSNRPEGRTNYGYTFGSGTRLTVV.

The chain has TRBV15 and TRBJ2-1; D may be TRBD1 (5 bases). CDR3 length: 14 residues. Germline V gene sequence: CDR1 LNHNV, CDR2 YYDKDF (reference sequence). V was trimmed by 3 bases and J by 9 bases, leaving 15 bases between them. CDR3 protein: CATSRGRVESEQFF. The CDR3, as DNA: TGTGCCACCAGCAGGGGCAGGGTCGAGAGTGAGCAGTTCTTC.

The gene calls are TRBV12-3 or TRBV12-4 and TRBJ1-1, with D hard to call. The CDR3 extends over 16 amino acids. The V gene lost 1 base and the J gene lost 5 bases, with 17 bases spanning the gap. CDR3 sequence: CASSLEGGRSTTEAFF. The CDR3 DNA reads as TGTGCCAGCAGTTTAGAGGGCGGCCGGAGTACTACTGAAGCTTTCTTT.

This chain joins TRBV6-5 and TRBJ1-1, with D maybe TRBD1 (6 bases). The V and J ends lost 4 bases and 6 bases respectively, with 12 bases between them. Germline V gene lookup returns CDR1 MNHEY and CDR2 SVGAGI. The CDR3 length is 13 residues. The CDR3 DNA follows: TGTGCCAGCAGTTTACAGGGTACCCCTGAAGCTTTCTTT. Translated: CASSLQGTPEAFF.

In this sample, this clonotype turned up a few times. This chain uses TRBV6-4 with TRBJ1-2; tentative D call: TRBD1 (5 bases). Trimming pared 7 bases from V and 0 bases from J, leaving 18 bases between. CDR1 and CDR2 (germline): MRHNA, SNTAGT. This CDR3 region has 16 residues. CDR3 sequence: CASINREGLPNYGYTF. The CDR3 nucleotides read TGTGCCAGCATTAACCGAGAGGGGCTGCCTAACTATGGCTACACCTTC.

The gene calls are TRBV6-2 or TRBV6-3 and TRBJ1-1; 8 nucleotides align to TRBD1. The junction had 2 bases not matched to a gene; V was cut back by 5 bases and J by 6 bases. Germline V gene sequence: CDR1 MNHEY, CDR2 SVGEGT. This CDR3 is built from 12 residues. CDR3 in amino acids: CASSKDRAEAFF. CDR3 sequence (DNA): TGTGCCAGCAGTAAGGACAGGGCTGAAGCTTTCTTT.

This clonotype was recorded only once. The chain is built from TRBV7-6 and TRBJ1-6; 8 bases agree with TRBD1. CDR3 length equals 18 residues. Trimming at V came to 0 bases and at J to 8 bases, leaving 12 bases not matched to a gene. Germline V lookup: CDR1 SGHVS, CDR2 FNYEAQ. CDR3 nucleotide sequence: TGTGCCAGCAGCTTAGCCTGGACAGGGCGCTTTGTAGATTCACCCCTCCACTTT. Amino acid sequence: CASSLAWTGRFVDSPLHF.

The sample holds a few counts of this clonotype. The V gene is TRBV6-1, the J gene TRBJ1-1, with D maybe TRBD1 (5 bases). Germline values: CDR1 MNHNS, CDR2 SASEGT. CDR3 size: 14 residues. The ends were cut back, 6 bases at V and 1 base at J, with 12 bases in the middle. DNA for the CDR3: TGTGCCAGCAGCCCAGACAGCTGGAACACTGAAGCTTTCTTT. Protein sequence: CASSPDSWNTEAFF.

The V call is TRBV7-2, the J call TRBJ2-5; 12 nucleotides match TRBD2. Trimming cost V 5 bases and J 2 bases; bases outside gene matches: 3. CDR1 is SGHTA, CDR2 FQGNSA, per germline. The CDR3 loop spans 15 amino acids. For the CDR3, the DNA is TGTGCCAGCAGCCTCACTAGCGGGGGGCAAGAGACCCAGTACTTC. This translates into CASSLTSGGQETQYF. The whole variable domain, remainder taken from reference TRBV7-2 and TRBJ2-5, is GAGVSQSPSNKVTEKGKDVELRCDPISGHTALYWYRQSLGQGLEFLIYFQGNSAPDKSGLPSDRFSAERTGGSVSTLTIQRTQQEDSAVYLCASSLTSGGQETQYFGPGTRLLVL.

The chain carries TRBV7-2 and TRBJ2-7; perhaps TRBD2 as D (5 bases). CDR1 is SGHTA and CDR2 is FQGNSA in the germline V gene. Trimming shortened V by 4 bases and J by 4 bases, and 11 bases separated the two germline ends. This CDR3 region has 13 residues. The CDR3 loop reads CASSSEVAYEQYF. Written as DNA, the CDR3 is TGTGCCAGCAGCTCCGAGGTAGCGTACGAGCAGTACTTC.

This clonotype was observed a few times. The V gene is TRBV20-1, the J gene TRBJ1-6, with a weak D call TRBD1 (5 bases). This CDR3 comprises 14 residues. The germline V gene has CDR1 DFQATT and CDR2 SNEGSKA (reference sequence). Trimming pared 3 bases from V and 13 bases from J, leaving 19 bases between. The CDR3 is CSASPPAGRPPLHF. Written as DNA, the CDR3 is TGCAGTGCTAGCCCCCCGGCAGGGAGGCCTCCCCTCCACTTT.